This passage covers 15 T cell receptor beta chains from one sample sequenced in a study of blood T cell repertoires in COVID-19 (dated by TCRdb to about 2020). The library was made by the immunoSEQ multiplex PCR assay. TCRdb re-hosts the immuneACCESS table, in-frame sequences only. Its copies lack some clones; in the studies checked, an unresolved V gene accounts for under half of them, and the cause for the rest is not known. This sample is represented by about 240,000 clones; around 88% of them were singletons. The top ten constitute 8% to 10% of the sample. Sequencing input: PBMCs or T cells enriched from blood (not recorded which). These receptors were collected from a man aged 40-55 years who had recovered from COVID-19.

This clone was counted at least ten times. The chain carries TRBV5-4 and TRBJ1-5; possible D gene TRBD1, 6 bases. The V gene lost 7 bases and the J gene lost 4 bases, with 15 bases spanning the gap. The CDR3 contains 14 residues. Per germline, CDR1 SGHNT and CDR2 YYREEE (reference sequence). The CDR3 coding sequence is TGTGCCAGCTCGTCGGGGGGGGCAAATCAGCCCCAGCATTTT. Its protein is CASSSGGANQPQHF. Combining the CDR3 with reference TRBV5-4 and TRBJ1-5 gives the whole variable domain ETGVTQSPTHLIKTRGQQVTLRCSSQSGHNTVSWYQQALGQGPQFIFQYYREEENGRGNFPPRFSGLQFPNYSSELNVNALELDDSALYLCASSSGGANQPQHFGDGTRLSIL.

The rearrangement links TRBV9 to TRBJ2-7; the match to TRBD2 covers 8 bases. The CDR3 extends over 15 amino acids. CDR1 is SGDLS, CDR2 YYNGEE, per germline. V gave up 4 bases and J gave up 5 bases; unmatched junction bases: 11. CDR3 residues: CASSPPGGGSNEQYF. CDR3 nucleotides: TGTGCCAGCAGCCCCCCCGGGGGGGGGTCCAACGAGCAGTACTTC.

The chain joins TRBV6-5 to TRBJ2-3; 10 bases are shared with TRBD2. Per the germline V gene, CDR1 is MNHEY and CDR2 is SVGAGI. The CDR3 length is 14 residues. J lost 4 bases, V lost 7 bases, and 5 bases had no gene match. The CDR3 DNA sequence: TGTGCCAGCAACTTACTAGCGGGATCAGATACGCAGTATTTT. The encoded protein is CASNLLAGSDTQYF.

As for this clone: This CDR3 is also generated by other DNA sequences in the sample. The rearrangement links TRBV18 to TRBJ1-5; 7 bases fit TRBD1. Germline CDR1 is KGHSH and CDR2 is LQKENI. The CDR3 extends over 14 amino acids. J gave up 2 bases and V 3 bases, and 1 base lay outside the gene matches. CDR3 nucleotides: TGTGCCAGCTCACCTACAGGGGGCAATCAGCCCCAGCATTTT. Translation: CASSPTGGNQPQHF.

This rearrangement joins TRBV5-1 to TRBJ1-2; D is undetermined. This CDR3 comprises 13 residues. Trimming left V 0 bases short and J 2 bases short, with 5 bases between. Germline loops: CDR1 SGHRS, CDR2 YFSETQ. CDR3: CASSLVQNYGYTF. CDR3 bases: TGCGCCAGCAGCTTGGTACAAAACTATGGCTACACCTTC.

V usage is TRBV6-5 and J usage is TRBJ2-1; D not resolved. Per germline, CDR1 MNHEY and CDR2 SVGAGI. This CDR3 is 13 amino acids long. V lost 5 bases and J 3 bases, leaving 8 bases between the germline ends. CDR3 nucleotides: TGTGCCAGCAGTCCATCGGTCTACAATGAGCAGTTCTTC. This codes for CASSPSVYNEQFF.

The V gene is TRBV28, the J gene TRBJ1-4; 7 bases are shared with TRBD1. This CDR3 contains 14 residues. The V gene end was trimmed by 7 bases and the J gene end by 8 bases; junction bases not matched to a gene: 10. The germline CDR1 and CDR2 sequences are MDHEN and SYDVKM. The DNA of the CDR3 is TGTGCCAGCAACAAACAGGGGTTTAGGGAAAAACTGTTTTTT. Translating gives CASNKQGFREKLFF.

V gene TRBV5-6 combines with J gene TRBJ1-4, with a possible D match to TRBD1 (6 bases). Trimming cost V 3 bases and J 4 bases, with 13 bases left between them. The CDR3 has 15 amino acids. The germline V gene has CDR1 SGHDT and CDR2 YYEEEE. The CDR3 sequence: CASSSGQYYNEKLFF. For the CDR3, the DNA is TGTGCCAGCAGCTCTGGACAGTATTATAATGAAAAACTGTTTTTT.

The chain links TRBV19 to TRBJ1-1; 9 nucleotides agree with TRBD1. Germline values: CDR1 LNHDA, CDR2 SQIVND (reference sequence). CDR3 size: 15 residues. J was trimmed by 4 bases and V by 4 bases; bases with no gene match: 7. The chain's CDR3 is CASSTRGQGTTEAFF. CDR3 coding DNA: TGTGCCAGTAGTACGCGGGGACAGGGAACCACTGAAGCTTTCTTT.

The chain couples TRBV12-3 or TRBV12-4 to TRBJ2-1, with TRBD2 identical over 12 bases. The V and J ends lost 8 bases and 11 bases, in that order; junction bases with no gene match: 7. The CDR3 extends over 13 amino acids. The CDR3 protein is CASQTSGGLQQFF. CDR3 bases: TGTGCCAGCCAAACTAGCGGGGGGTTACAGCAGTTCTTC.

The rearrangement links TRBV15 to TRBJ1-5; D ambiguous. Trimming removed 1 base from V and 5 bases from J, with 3 bases in between. Germline V gene sequence: CDR1 LNHNV, CDR2 YYDKDF (reference sequence). The CDR3 loop spans 12 amino acids. The CDR3 spells CATSRGDQPQHF. The CDR3 region has the DNA TGTGCCACCAGCAGAGGAGATCAGCCCCAGCATTTT.

The rearrangement links TRBV6-5 to TRBJ1-1; no definite D call. Germline-derived CDR1 and CDR2 are MNHEY and SVGAGI. The CDR3 length is 15 residues. V lost 7 bases to trimming and J lost 1 base, with 16 bases between them. This CDR3 reads CASNVLRVGNTEAFF. CDR3 nucleotides: TGTGCCAGCAATGTCTTGAGGGTGGGGAACACTGAAGCTTTCTTT.

The chain links TRBV30 to TRBJ1-4; D uncertain. CDR1 and CDR2 from the germline V gene are GTSNPN and SVGIG (reference sequence). There are 16 residues in the CDR3. Trimming left V 0 bases short and J 3 bases short, with 14 bases between. CDR3: CAWSVNLGRANEKLFF. CDR3 bases: TGTGCCTGGAGTGTAAACTTAGGGAGGGCTAATGAAAAACTGTTTTTT.

The gene calls are TRBV4-1 and TRBJ2-7; 10 bases line up with TRBD2. The CDR3 consists of 16 residues. V was pared by 1 base and J by 0 bases, with 3 bases of the junction left unmatched. Germline CDR1 MGHRA, CDR2 YSYEKL. CDR3 sequence: CASSQGWTSGSYEQYF. Written as DNA, the CDR3 is TGCGCCAGCAGCCAAGGGTGGACTAGCGGCTCCTACGAGCAGTACTTC.

The rearrangement joins TRBV28 to TRBJ2-7; possible D gene TRBD2, 6 bases. This CDR3 is 15 amino acids long. Trimming left V 5 bases short and J 0 bases short, with 14 bases between. Germline V gives CDR1 MDHEN, CDR2 SYDVKM. The CDR3, as DNA: TGTGCCAGCAGTCGGAGGGACTCCCGCTCCTACGAGCAGTACTTC. It codes for CASSRRDSRSYEQYF.